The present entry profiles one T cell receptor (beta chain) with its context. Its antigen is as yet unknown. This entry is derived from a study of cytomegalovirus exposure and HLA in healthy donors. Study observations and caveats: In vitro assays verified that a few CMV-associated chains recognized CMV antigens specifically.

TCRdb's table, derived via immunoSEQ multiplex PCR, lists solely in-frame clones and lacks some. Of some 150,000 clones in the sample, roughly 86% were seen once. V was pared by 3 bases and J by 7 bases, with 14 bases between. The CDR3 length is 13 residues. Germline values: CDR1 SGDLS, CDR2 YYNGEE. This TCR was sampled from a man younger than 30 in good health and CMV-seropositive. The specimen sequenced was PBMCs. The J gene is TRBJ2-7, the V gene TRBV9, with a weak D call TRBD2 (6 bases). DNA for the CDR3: TGTGCCAGCAGCGACCAGGGACTCGGGGAGCAGTACTTC. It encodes CASSDQGLGEQYF.